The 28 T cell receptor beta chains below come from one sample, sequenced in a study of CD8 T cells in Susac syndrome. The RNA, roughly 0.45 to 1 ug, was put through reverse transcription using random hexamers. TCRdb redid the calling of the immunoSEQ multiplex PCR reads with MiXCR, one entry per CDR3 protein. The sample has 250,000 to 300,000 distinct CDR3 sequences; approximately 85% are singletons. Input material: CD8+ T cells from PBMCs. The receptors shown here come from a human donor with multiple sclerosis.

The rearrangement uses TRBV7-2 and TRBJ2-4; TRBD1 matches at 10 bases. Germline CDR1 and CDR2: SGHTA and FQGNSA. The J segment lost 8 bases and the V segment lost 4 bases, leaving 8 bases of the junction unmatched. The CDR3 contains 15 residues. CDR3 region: CASSSGTGAWDIQYF. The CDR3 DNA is TGTGCCAGCAGCTCCGGGACAGGGGCGTGGGACATTCAGTACTTC.

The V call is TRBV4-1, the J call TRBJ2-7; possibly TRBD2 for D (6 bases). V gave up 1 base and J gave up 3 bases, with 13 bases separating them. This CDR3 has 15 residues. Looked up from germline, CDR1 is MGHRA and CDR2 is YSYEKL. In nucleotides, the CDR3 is TGCGCCAGCAGCCAAGCGTGGGAGGCCGGCTACGAGCAGTACTTC. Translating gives CASSQAWEAGYEQYF.

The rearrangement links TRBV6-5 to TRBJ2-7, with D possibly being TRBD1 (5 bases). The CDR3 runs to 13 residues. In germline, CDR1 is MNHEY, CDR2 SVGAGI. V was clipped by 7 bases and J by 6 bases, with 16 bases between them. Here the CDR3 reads CASISRSGREQYF. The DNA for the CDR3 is TGTGCCAGCATTTCAAGATCAGGGCGCGAGCAGTACTTC.

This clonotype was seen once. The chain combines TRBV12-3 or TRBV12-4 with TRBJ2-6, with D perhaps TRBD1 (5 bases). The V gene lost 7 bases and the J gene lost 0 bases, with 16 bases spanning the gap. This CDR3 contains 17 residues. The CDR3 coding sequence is TGTGCCAGCATCTGGGGCTCAGGAGCCTCTGGGGCCAACGTCCTGACTTTC. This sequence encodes CASIWGSGASGANVLTF.

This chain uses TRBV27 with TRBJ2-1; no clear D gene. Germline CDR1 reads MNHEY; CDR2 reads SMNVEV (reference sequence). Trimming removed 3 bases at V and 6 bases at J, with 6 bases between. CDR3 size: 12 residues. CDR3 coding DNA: TGTGCCAGCAGTTTTTTGCCCAATGAGCAGTTCTTC. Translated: CASSFLPNEQFF.

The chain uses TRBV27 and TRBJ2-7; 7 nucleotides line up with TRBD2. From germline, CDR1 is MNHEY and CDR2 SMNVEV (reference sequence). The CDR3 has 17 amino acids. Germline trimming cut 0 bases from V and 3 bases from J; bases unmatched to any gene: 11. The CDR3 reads CASSLSPLVGGFYEQYF. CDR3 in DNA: TGTGCCAGCAGTTTATCCCCACTGGTGGGAGGGTTCTACGAGCAGTACTTC.

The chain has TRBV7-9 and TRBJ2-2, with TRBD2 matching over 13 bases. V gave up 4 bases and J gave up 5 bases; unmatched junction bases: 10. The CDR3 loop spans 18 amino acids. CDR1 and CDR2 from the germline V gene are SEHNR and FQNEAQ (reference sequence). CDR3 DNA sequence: TGTGCCAGCAGCTCTCCGGGACTAGCGGGATTAAAGACCGGGGAGCTGTTTTTT. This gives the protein CASSSPGLAGLKTGELFF.

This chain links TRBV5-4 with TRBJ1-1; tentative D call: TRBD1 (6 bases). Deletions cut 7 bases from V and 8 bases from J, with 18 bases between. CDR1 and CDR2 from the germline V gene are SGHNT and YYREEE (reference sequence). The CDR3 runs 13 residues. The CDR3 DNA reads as TGTGCCAGCGGTTCTTTGGCAGGGACAGAAGCTTTCTTT. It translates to CASGSLAGTEAFF.

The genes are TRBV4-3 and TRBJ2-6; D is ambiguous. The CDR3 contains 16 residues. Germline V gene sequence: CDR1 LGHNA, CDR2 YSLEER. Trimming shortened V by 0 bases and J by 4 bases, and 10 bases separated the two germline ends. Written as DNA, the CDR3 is TGCGCCAGCAGCCAAGATGCGAATTCCGGGGCCAACGTCCTGACTTTC. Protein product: CASSQDANSGANVLTF.

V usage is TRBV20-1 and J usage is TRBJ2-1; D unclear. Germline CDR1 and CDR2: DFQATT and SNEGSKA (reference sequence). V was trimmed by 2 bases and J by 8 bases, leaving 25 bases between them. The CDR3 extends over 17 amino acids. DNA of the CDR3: TGCAGTGCTAGACATACTTTTAAGCGACCCTCAAGGGATGAGCAGTTCTTC. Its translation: CSARHTFKRPSRDEQFF.

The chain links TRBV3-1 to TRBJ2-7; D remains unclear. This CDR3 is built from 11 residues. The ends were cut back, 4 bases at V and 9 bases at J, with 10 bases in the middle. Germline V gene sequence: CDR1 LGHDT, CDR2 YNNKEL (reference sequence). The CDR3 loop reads CASSPPDPQYF. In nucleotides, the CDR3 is TGTGCCAGCAGCCCCCCAGATCCGCAGTACTTC.

For the CDR3, the DNA is TGTGCCAGTAGCTTTGGAGGACTAGCGGGAGGGCCCGGCGGGGAGCTGTTTTTT. Its protein is CASSFGGLAGGPGGELFF. The chain joins TRBV19 to TRBJ2-2; 15 positions agree with TRBD2. V shed 6 bases, J shed 7 bases, and the junction held 12 bases outside the gene matches. CDR3 length: 18 residues. The germline V gene encodes CDR1 LNHDA and CDR2 SQIVND (reference sequence).

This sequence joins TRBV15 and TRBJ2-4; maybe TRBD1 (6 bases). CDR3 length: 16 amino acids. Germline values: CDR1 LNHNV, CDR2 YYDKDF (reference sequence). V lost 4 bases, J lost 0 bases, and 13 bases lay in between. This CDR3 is CATSTGQSLAKNIQYF. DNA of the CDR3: TGTGCCACCAGCACCGGACAGAGTCTAGCCAAAAACATTCAGTACTTC.

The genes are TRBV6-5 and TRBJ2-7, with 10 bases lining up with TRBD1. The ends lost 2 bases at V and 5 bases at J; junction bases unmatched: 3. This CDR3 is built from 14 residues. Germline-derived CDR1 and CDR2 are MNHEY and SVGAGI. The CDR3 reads CASSYGGTGDEQYF. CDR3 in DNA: TGTGCCAGCAGTTACGGCGGGACAGGGGACGAGCAGTACTTC.

CDR3 in amino acids: CASSPGQGAKWTEAFF. The CDR3 bases are TGTGCCAGCAGTCCCGGACAGGGGGCGAAATGGACTGAAGCTTTCTTT. The V and J genes are TRBV27 and TRBJ1-1, with 11 bases identical to TRBD1. The CDR3 has 16 amino acids. Germline CDR1 reads MNHEY; CDR2 reads SMNVEV (reference sequence). V dropped 5 bases and J dropped 5; count of bases not matched to a gene: 10.

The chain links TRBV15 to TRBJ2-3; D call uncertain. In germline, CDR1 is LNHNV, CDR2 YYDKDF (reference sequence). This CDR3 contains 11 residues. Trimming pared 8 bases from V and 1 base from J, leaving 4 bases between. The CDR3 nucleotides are TGTGCCACCCGAGGCACAGATACGCAGTATTTT. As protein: CATRGTDTQYF.

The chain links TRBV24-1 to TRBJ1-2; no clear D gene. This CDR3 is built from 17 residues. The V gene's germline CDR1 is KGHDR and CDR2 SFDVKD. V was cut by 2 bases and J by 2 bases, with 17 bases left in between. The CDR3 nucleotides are TGTGCCACCAGTGATTCCCGCTCGCGGTACCAAAACTATGGCTACACCTTC. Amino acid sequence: CATSDSRSRYQNYGYTF.

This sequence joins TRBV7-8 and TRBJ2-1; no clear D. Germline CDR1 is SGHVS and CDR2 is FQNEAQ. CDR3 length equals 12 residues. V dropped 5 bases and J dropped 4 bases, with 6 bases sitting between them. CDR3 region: CASSPEYNEQFF. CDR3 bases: TGTGCCAGCAGCCCTGAGTACAATGAGCAGTTCTTC.

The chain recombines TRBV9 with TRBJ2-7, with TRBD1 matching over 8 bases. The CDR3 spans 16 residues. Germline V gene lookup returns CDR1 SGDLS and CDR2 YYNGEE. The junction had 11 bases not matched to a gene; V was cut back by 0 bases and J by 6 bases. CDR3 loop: CASSVAPGQGRVEQYF. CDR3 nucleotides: TGTGCCAGCAGCGTAGCCCCAGGACAGGGCCGGGTCGAGCAGTACTTC.

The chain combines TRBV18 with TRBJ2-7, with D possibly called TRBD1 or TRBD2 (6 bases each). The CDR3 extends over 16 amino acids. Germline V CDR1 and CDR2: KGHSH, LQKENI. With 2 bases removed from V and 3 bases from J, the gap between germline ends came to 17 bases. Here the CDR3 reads CASSPTIQGTFYEQYF. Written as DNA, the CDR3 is TGTGCCAGCTCACCAACCATCCAGGGGACTTTCTACGAGCAGTACTTC.

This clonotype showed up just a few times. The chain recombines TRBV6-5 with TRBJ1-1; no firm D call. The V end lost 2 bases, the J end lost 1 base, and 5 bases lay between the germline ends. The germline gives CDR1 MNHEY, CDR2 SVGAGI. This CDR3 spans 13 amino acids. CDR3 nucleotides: TGTGCCAGCAGTTACGGGCAGAACACTGAAGCTTTCTTT. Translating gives CASSYGQNTEAFF.

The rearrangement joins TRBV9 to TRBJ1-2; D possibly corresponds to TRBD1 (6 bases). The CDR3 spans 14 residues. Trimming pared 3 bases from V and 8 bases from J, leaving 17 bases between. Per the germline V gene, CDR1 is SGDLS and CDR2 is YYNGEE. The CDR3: CASSDPSGAQGYTF. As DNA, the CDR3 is TGTGCCAGCAGCGACCCCTCAGGGGCGCAGGGCTACACCTTC.

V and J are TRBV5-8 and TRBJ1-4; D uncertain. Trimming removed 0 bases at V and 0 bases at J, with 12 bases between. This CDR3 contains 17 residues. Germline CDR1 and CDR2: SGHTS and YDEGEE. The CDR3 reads CASSLGTNLATNEKLFF. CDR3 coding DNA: TGTGCCAGCAGCTTGGGGACCAACCTTGCAACTAATGAAAAACTGTTTTTT.

The CDR3 nucleotides read TGTGCCAGCAGTTTTTATCAGGGGCTGAGACTTTACAATGAGCAGTTCTTC. Encoded protein: CASSFYQGLRLYNEQFF. The V gene is TRBV27, the J gene TRBJ2-1, with D perhaps matching TRBD1 (6 bases). Trimming shortened V by 3 bases and J by 4 bases, and 19 bases separated the two germline ends. The CDR3 contains 17 residues. Germline V gene data show CDR1 as MNHEY and CDR2 as SMNVEV (reference sequence).

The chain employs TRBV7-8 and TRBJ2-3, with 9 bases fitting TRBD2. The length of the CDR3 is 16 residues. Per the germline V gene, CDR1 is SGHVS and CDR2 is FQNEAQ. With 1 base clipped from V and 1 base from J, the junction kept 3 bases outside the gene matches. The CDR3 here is CASSLVRLAGTDTQYF. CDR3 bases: TGTGCCAGCAGCTTAGTCCGACTAGCGGGCACAGATACGCAGTATTTT.

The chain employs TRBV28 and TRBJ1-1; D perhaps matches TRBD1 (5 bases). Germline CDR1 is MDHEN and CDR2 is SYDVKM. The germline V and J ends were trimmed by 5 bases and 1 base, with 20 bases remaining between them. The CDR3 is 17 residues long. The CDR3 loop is CASSKFYRLLENTEAFF. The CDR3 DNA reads TGTGCCAGCAGTAAGTTCTACAGGTTATTGGAGAACACTGAAGCTTTCTTT.

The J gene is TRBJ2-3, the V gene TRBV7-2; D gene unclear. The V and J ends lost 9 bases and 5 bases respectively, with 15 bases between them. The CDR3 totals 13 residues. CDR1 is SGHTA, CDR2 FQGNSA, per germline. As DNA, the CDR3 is TGTGCCAGAGAGGACCGTGAAGGAGATACGCAGTATTTT. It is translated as CAREDREGDTQYF.

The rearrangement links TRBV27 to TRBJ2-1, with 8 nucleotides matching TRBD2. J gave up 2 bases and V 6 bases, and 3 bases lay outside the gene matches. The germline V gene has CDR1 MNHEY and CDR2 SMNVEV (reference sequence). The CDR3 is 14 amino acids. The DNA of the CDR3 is TGTGCCAGCAGACTAGCGGAGCCCTACAATGAGCAGTTCTTC. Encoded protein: CASRLAEPYNEQFF.